A single sample is the source of the 21 T cell receptor beta chains below, sequenced in a study of blood T cell repertoires in COVID-19. Method: immunoSEQ multiplex PCR; TCRdb's copy keeps in-frame clones and lacks some. The data show approximately 62,000 clones, about 81% seen once. The specimen sequenced was peripheral blood. The receptors originated from an elderly man with acute or convalescent COVID-19.

This clone was seen just once. As DNA, the CDR3 is TGTGCCAGCATCCGGGACAGCTATGGCTACACCTTC. This sequence encodes CASIRDSYGYTF. The J gene is TRBJ1-2, the V gene TRBV2, with TRBD1 identical over 7 bases. This CDR3 spans 12 amino acids. Germline trimming cut 7 bases from V and 4 bases from J; bases unmatched to any gene: 3. The germline CDR1 and CDR2 sequences are SNHLY and FYNNEI.

This rearrangement joins TRBV7-9 to TRBJ2-3; D ambiguous. V was pared by 7 bases and J by 2 bases, with 10 bases between. Germline loops: CDR1 SEHNR, CDR2 FQNEAQ (reference sequence). The length of the CDR3 is 13 residues. This CDR3 is CASTLAATDTQYF. The CDR3 bases are TGTGCCAGCACACTGGCGGCCACAGATACGCAGTATTTT.

The genes are TRBV7-9 and TRBJ2-1, with 7 bases matching TRBD1. V shed 4 bases, J shed 8 bases, and the junction held 11 bases outside the gene matches. Germline V gene data show CDR1 as SEHNR and CDR2 as FQNEAQ (reference sequence). The CDR3 is 15 amino acids. This CDR3 reads CASSSGTAYFDEQFF. The CDR3, as DNA: TGTGCCAGCAGCTCCGGGACAGCCTATTTTGATGAGCAGTTCTTC.

V usage is TRBV6-2 or TRBV6-3 and J usage is TRBJ2-7; unclear D gene. Germline V lookup: CDR1 MNHEY, CDR2 SVGEGT. The CDR3 has 15 amino acids. V lost 4 bases, J lost 2 bases, and 15 bases lay in between. The CDR3 loop is CASSSELGGTYEQYF. The CDR3 DNA follows: TGTGCCAGCAGTTCTGAGTTAGGCGGTACCTACGAGCAGTACTTC.

CDR3 bases: TGCAGCGTTGAAGATCGGGTTGGGGCCAACGTCCTGACTTTC. Amino acid sequence: CSVEDRVGANVLTF. V gene TRBV29-1 combines with J gene TRBJ2-6; unclear D gene. This CDR3 is built from 14 residues. V was pared by 0 bases and J by 3 bases, with 6 bases between. Germline values: CDR1 SQVTM, CDR2 ANQGSEA.

This clone was found once. The CDR3 region has the DNA TGCGCCAGCAGCTTCGGACAGGGGGGTGACGCTTTCTTT. Its protein product is CASSFGQGGDAFF. The rearrangement links TRBV5-1 to TRBJ1-1, with 10 positions matching TRBD1. This CDR3 comprises 13 residues. From germline, CDR1 is SGHRS and CDR2 YFSETQ. The V gene end was trimmed by 2 bases and the J gene end by 11 bases; junction bases not matched to a gene: 6.

V and J are TRBV20-1 and TRBJ1-1; D gene unclear. This CDR3 contains 14 residues. V was clipped by 3 bases and J by 1 base, with 12 bases between them. The germline gives CDR1 DFQATT, CDR2 SNEGSKA (reference sequence). CDR3 protein: CSASGSWRNTEAFF. DNA for the CDR3: TGCAGTGCTAGTGGCAGTTGGAGGAACACTGAAGCTTTCTTT.

The chain combines TRBV3-1 (or the pseudogene TRBV3-2) with TRBJ2-5; D may be TRBD1 (5 bases). The CDR3 is made up of 16 amino acids. Looked up from germline, CDR1 is LGHDT and CDR2 is YNNKEL (reference sequence). V gave up 1 base and J gave up 5 bases, with 17 bases separating them. CDR3: CASSQGPAQGVETQYF. The CDR3 bases are TGTGCCAGCAGCCAAGGCCCGGCCCAAGGGGTGGAGACCCAGTACTTC.

The chain joins TRBV27 to TRBJ2-5, with TRBD2 as a possible D gene (5 bases). Germline CDR1 is MNHEY and CDR2 is SMNVEV (reference sequence). V was pared by 1 base and J by 3 bases, with 6 bases between. The CDR3 spans 13 residues. The CDR3 DNA is TGTGCCAGCAGTTTATACGGGAAAGAGACCCAGTACTTC. Its protein is CASSLYGKETQYF.

The chain joins TRBV9 to TRBJ2-2; D may be TRBD2 (6 bases). V was cut by 1 base and J by 2 bases, with 12 bases left in between. In germline, CDR1 is SGDLS, CDR2 YYNGEE. The CDR3 loop spans 16 amino acids. The CDR3 DNA follows: TGTGCCAGCAGCGTATACGGGACTTTAAACACCGGGGAGCTGTTTTTT. It is translated as CASSVYGTLNTGELFF.

This clone was detected only once. The rearrangement links TRBV2 to TRBJ1-1; D may be TRBD1 (6 bases). The CDR3 contains 14 residues. Germline CDR1 reads SNHLY; CDR2 reads FYNNEI. Trimming shortened V by 1 base and J by 7 bases, and 13 bases separated the two germline ends. The CDR3 nucleotides read TGTGCCAGCAGTGAAGGGTCAGGGGACGTTGAAGCTTTCTTT. This sequence encodes CASSEGSGDVEAFF. The variable domain in full, with the rest retrieved from reference TRBV2 and TRBJ1-1, is EPEVTQTPSHQVTQMGQEVILRCVPISNHLYFYWYRQILGQKVEFLVSFYNNEISEKSEIFDDQFSVERPDGSNFTLKIRSTKLEDSAMYFCASSEGSGDVEAFFGQGTRLTVV.

The chain uses TRBV9 and TRBJ1-1, with D hard to call. This CDR3 comprises 13 residues. Germline V CDR1 and CDR2: SGDLS, YYNGEE. Trimming pared 0 bases from V and 4 bases from J, leaving 7 bases between. The CDR3 region has the DNA TGTGCCAGCAGCGTAGCAAGGAGCACTGAAGCTTTCTTT. Translating gives CASSVARSTEAFF.

V and J are TRBV13 and TRBJ2-1, with D possibly being TRBD1 (6 bases). Germline V CDR1 and CDR2: PRHDT, FYEKMQ (reference sequence). V was trimmed by 6 bases and J by 5 bases, leaving 11 bases between them. CDR3 length: 13 amino acids. CDR3 DNA: TGTGCCAGCAGGCGCGGACAGAACAATGAGCAGTTCTTC. This gives the protein CASRRGQNNEQFF.

The rearrangement links TRBV5-1 to TRBJ2-7; TRBD2 matches at 13 bases. The trim removed 4 bases at V and 7 bases at J, leaving 5 bases unmatched. CDR3 length equals 14 residues. Germline loops: CDR1 SGHRS, CDR2 YFSETQ. CDR3: CASSTSGGAREQYF. DNA for the CDR3: TGCGCCAGCAGCACTAGCGGGGGGGCCAGGGAGCAGTACTTC.

V gene TRBV6-5 combines with J gene TRBJ1-1; TRBD1 matches at 12 bases. Looked up from germline, CDR1 is MNHEY and CDR2 is SVGAGI. V was pared by 2 bases and J by 7 bases, with 8 bases of the junction left unmatched. This CDR3 has 16 amino acids. The CDR3 reads CASSYRGQGAGGEAFF. Here the CDR3 DNA reads TGTGCCAGCAGTTACAGGGGACAGGGGGCTGGGGGTGAAGCTTTCTTT.

This clone was recorded a few times. V is TRBV4-1 and J is TRBJ2-1, with 14 bases identical to TRBD2. The V gene's germline CDR1 is MGHRA and CDR2 YSYEKL. The CDR3 is made up of 18 amino acids. The trim removed 4 bases at V and 0 bases at J, leaving 5 bases unmatched. CDR3 sequence: CASSRGLAGVSSYNEQFF. CDR3 DNA sequence: TGCGCCAGCAGCCGGGGACTAGCGGGGGTTAGCTCCTACAATGAGCAGTTCTTC.

This chain links TRBV29-1 with TRBJ1-2; 7 positions match TRBD1. Germline V gene data show CDR1 as SQVTM and CDR2 as ANQGSEA. The CDR3 runs to 12 residues. Trimming at V came to 7 bases and at J to 3 bases, leaving 5 bases not matched to a gene. CDR3 residues: CSGGQAHYGYTF. The CDR3, as DNA: TGCAGCGGAGGACAGGCCCACTATGGCTACACCTTC. Based on the CDR3 plus reference TRBV29-1 and TRBJ1-2, the full variable domain is SAVISQKPSRDICQRGTSLTIQCQVDSQVTMMFWYRQQPGQSLTLIATANQGSEATYESGFVIDKFPISRPNLTFSTLTVSNMSPEDSSIYLCSGGQAHYGYTFGSGTRLTVV.

The chain combines TRBV25-1 with TRBJ1-3; D may be TRBD1 (6 bases). The CDR3 runs to 12 residues. Germline CDR1 and CDR2: MGHDK and SYGVNS. The CDR3 sequence: CGTADFGNTIYF. In nucleotides, the CDR3 is TGTGGGACAGCAGATTTTGGAAACACCATATATTTT.

This clone was counted a single time. The chain has TRBV4-2 and TRBJ1-4; 8 positions agree with TRBD1. The CDR3 covers 14 residues. CDR1 and CDR2 from the germline V gene are LGHNA and YNFKEQ. V lost 4 bases and J lost 8; bases outside the gene matches: 6. In nucleotides, the CDR3 is TGTGCCAGCAGCCCTGGACAGGGAGGGGAAAAACTGTTTTTT. This codes for CASSPGQGGEKLFF.

V gene TRBV7-9 combines with J gene TRBJ1-4; 7 bases are a match to TRBD1. This CDR3 spans 15 amino acids. The V and J ends lost 5 bases and 4 bases, in that order; junction bases with no gene match: 7. Germline-derived CDR1 and CDR2 are SEHNR and FQNEAQ (reference sequence). This chain's CDR3 is CASSTLGQVNEKLFF. DNA of the CDR3: TGTGCCAGCAGCACTTTAGGACAGGTTAATGAAAAACTGTTTTTT. The full variable domain, completed using reference TRBV7-9 and TRBJ1-4, is DTGVSQNPRHKITKRGQNVTFRCDPISEHNRLYWYRQTLGQGPEFLTYFQNEAQLEKSRLLSDRFSAERPKGSFSTLEIQRTEQGDSAMYLCASSTLGQVNEKLFFGSGTQLSVL.

The chain recombines TRBV5-4 with TRBJ2-2; a weak D match, TRBD1 (6 bases). Germline lookup yields CDR1 SGHNT and CDR2 YYREEE (reference sequence). The V and J ends lost 4 bases and 1 base respectively, with 14 bases between them. There are 16 residues in the CDR3. CDR3 in DNA: TGTGCCAGCAGCCCGCCCGGGACACTGAACACCGGGGAGCTGTTTTTT. Its translation: CASSPPGTLNTGELFF.